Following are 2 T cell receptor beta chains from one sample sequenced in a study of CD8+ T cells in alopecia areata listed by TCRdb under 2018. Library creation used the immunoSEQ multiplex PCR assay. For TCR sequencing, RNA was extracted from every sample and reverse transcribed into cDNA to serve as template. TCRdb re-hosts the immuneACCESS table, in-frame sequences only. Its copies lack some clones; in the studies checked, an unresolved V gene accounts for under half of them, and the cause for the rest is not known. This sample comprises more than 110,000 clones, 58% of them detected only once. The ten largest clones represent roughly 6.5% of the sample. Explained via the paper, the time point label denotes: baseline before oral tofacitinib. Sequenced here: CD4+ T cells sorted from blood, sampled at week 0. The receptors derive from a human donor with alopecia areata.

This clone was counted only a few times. DNA for the CDR3: TGTGCCAGTAGTACCGACAGGCGCTCCTATAATTCACCCCTCCACTTT. It is translated as CASSTDRRSYNSPLHF. The rearrangement uses TRBV19 and TRBJ1-6; TRBD1 is a possible D gene (6 bases). CDR1 and CDR2 (germline): LNHDA, SQIVND (reference sequence). Trimming stripped 4 bases from V and 0 bases from J, with 10 bases between. The CDR3 sequence is 16 residues long.

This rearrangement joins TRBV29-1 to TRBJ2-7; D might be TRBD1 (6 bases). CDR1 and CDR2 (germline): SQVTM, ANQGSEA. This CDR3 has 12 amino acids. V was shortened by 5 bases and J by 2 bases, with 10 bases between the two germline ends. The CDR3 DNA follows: TGCAGCGTTACCAGGGGTCCCTACGAGCAGTACTTC. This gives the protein CSVTRGPYEQYF.